The clone carrying this T cell receptor (beta chain) was recorded at least ten times. Its antigen is undetermined. Ophthalmopathy patients all had a Clinical Activity Score of at least 3, a NOSPECS grade of at least 4 and disease under 3 months old. Those patients with uncontrolled infection, other autoimmune disease, pregnancy or lactation were excluded. The data are from a study of T cells in Graves' hyperthyroidism and ophthalmopathy. RNA transcripts were the template for amplifying TCR beta CDR3 regions. Carried out on the TCR CDR3, a first-round RT-PCR used the HTBI primer set. From the multiplex PCR reads, TCRdb called clonotypes with MiXCR, one entry per CDR3 protein. The sample has approximately 300,000 distinct CDR3 sequences, about a sixth seen once. J lost 8 bases, V lost 4 bases, and 4 bases had no gene match. Germline V gene sequence: CDR1 DFQATT, CDR2 SNEGSKA (reference sequence). The CDR3 spans 13 residues.

Study results and limitations: Stable hyperthyroidism was separated from ophthalmopathy by a model based on 13 V-J features. It was a median approximately 6 months before onset that the model predicted ophthalmopathy.

The sequencing sample was made of blood. The receptor was isolated from a woman aged 55 to 70 with Graves' ophthalmopathy. The J gene is TRBJ2-1, the V gene TRBV20-1, with 11 bases fitting TRBD1. As DNA, the CDR3 is TGCAGTGCTACTCGGACAGGGGGCTATGAGCAGTTCTTC. Translating it yields CSATRTGGYEQFF.